This T cell receptor (beta chain) was captured in a study of blood T cell repertoires in COVID-19 (TCRdb year 2020). For context, the study as a whole: Collaborator samples came from the United States, Italy and Spain and covered acute and convalescent phases of COVID-19. Deeply sampled blood TCRbeta repertoires from subjects exposed to, actively infected with, or recovered from COVID-19 were included in the dataset. The samples were drawn from two sources: the first 160 participants of the ongoing ImmuneRACE study, and about 1,300 subjects contributed by 6 global collaborators. The repertoires were released in a freely available public database intended as a resource for research on the immune response to SARS-CoV-2. Sample metadata almost always included a de-identified subject ID, COVID-19 status, age in years and sex. The prospective study material was composed of cDNA or gDNA derived from T cells, B-cell-depleted T cells, or PBMCs. Where available, HLA class I and class II types were taken from metadata supplied by the sample provider and were not determined by assay-based typing. What the research found in general, with its limitations: Clinical and demographic metadata were provided uncurated, with the amount varying by source and participant.

This clone was counted once. There is no known antigen for this receptor. No per-base quality is available; no much larger clone lies one base away. Collaborating institutions collected whole blood in K2EDTA tubes following their own protocols. For TCRbeta analysis, collaborator samples were shipped as frozen whole blood, as isolated PBMCs, or as DNA extracted from either sample type. The immunoSEQ Assay, a bias-controlled multiplex PCR, was used to amplify TCRbeta CDR3 regions from genomic DNA. As for the original processing: Nucleated cell counts per sample were estimated from amplification of reference gene primers within the assay. To quantify the absolute abundance of each unique TCRbeta CDR3 rearrangement, sequence reads were collapsed and filtered. For each sample, productive Simpson clonality was calculated as the square root of Simpson's diversity index over productive rearrangements. TCRdb took over this immuneACCESS table, retaining in-frame rearrangements with V and J assigned. Such tables are incomplete; in checked studies, under half of the missing clones stem from an unresolved V gene, and the remainder is unexplained. The D gene and trimming were derived from the DNA, and the V and J assignments and clone size from that table. The sample includes fewer than 400,000 clones, with about 83% observed a single time. The ten largest clones take up around 3% of the sample.

The CDR3 contains 15 residues, cysteine and phenylalanine counted. CDR3 DNA only is kept here, 45 bases in frame from base 1. Taken from the germline V gene, the CDR1 and CDR2 loops are MNHNS and SASEGT. V is trimmed back by 2 bases and J by 5 bases, and the junction contains 6 bases that no gene match accounts for. The source of this sequence is a man aged 25 to 45 with active or convalescent COVID-19. The chain uses TRBV6-1 and TRBJ1-5, with 7 bases matching TRBD1. The sequenced sample consisted of peripheral blood. The nucleotide sequence is TGTGCCAGCAGTGAATCAGGGGGTGTGGATCAGCCCCAGCATTTT. This codes for CASSESGGVDQPQHF.